This paragraph reports one T cell receptor beta chain. With 2 bases clipped from V and 4 bases from J, the junction kept 5 bases outside the gene matches. Germline V CDR1 and CDR2: KGHDR, SFDVKD. The CDR3 runs 16 residues. The sample belongs to a study of blood T cell repertoires in COVID-19. On the study more broadly: Sources were T cells, B-cell-depleted T cells, or PBMCs; the material itself was cDNA or gDNA.

As originally analysed: Amplification of reference gene primers was used by the study to estimate nucleated cell counts. Libraries were prepared by immunoSEQ multiplex PCR; TCRdb keeps only in-frame clonotypes and omits some of them. V, J and clone size were drawn from that table, and D and trimming were deduced from the DNA. This sample carries under 450,000 clones, roughly 90% of them seen once, and the ten largest clones take just under 3%. V usage is TRBV24-1 and J usage is TRBJ2-3, with TRBD2 matching 10 bases. Sequenced: PBMCs or T cells enriched from blood (not recorded which). The receptor was derived from a woman in her 30s who had recovered from COVID-19. CDR3 in amino acids: CATSDSSGRRADTQYF. The CDR3 nucleotides are TGTGCCACCAGTGATTCTAGCGGGAGAAGGGCAGATACGCAGTATTTT.